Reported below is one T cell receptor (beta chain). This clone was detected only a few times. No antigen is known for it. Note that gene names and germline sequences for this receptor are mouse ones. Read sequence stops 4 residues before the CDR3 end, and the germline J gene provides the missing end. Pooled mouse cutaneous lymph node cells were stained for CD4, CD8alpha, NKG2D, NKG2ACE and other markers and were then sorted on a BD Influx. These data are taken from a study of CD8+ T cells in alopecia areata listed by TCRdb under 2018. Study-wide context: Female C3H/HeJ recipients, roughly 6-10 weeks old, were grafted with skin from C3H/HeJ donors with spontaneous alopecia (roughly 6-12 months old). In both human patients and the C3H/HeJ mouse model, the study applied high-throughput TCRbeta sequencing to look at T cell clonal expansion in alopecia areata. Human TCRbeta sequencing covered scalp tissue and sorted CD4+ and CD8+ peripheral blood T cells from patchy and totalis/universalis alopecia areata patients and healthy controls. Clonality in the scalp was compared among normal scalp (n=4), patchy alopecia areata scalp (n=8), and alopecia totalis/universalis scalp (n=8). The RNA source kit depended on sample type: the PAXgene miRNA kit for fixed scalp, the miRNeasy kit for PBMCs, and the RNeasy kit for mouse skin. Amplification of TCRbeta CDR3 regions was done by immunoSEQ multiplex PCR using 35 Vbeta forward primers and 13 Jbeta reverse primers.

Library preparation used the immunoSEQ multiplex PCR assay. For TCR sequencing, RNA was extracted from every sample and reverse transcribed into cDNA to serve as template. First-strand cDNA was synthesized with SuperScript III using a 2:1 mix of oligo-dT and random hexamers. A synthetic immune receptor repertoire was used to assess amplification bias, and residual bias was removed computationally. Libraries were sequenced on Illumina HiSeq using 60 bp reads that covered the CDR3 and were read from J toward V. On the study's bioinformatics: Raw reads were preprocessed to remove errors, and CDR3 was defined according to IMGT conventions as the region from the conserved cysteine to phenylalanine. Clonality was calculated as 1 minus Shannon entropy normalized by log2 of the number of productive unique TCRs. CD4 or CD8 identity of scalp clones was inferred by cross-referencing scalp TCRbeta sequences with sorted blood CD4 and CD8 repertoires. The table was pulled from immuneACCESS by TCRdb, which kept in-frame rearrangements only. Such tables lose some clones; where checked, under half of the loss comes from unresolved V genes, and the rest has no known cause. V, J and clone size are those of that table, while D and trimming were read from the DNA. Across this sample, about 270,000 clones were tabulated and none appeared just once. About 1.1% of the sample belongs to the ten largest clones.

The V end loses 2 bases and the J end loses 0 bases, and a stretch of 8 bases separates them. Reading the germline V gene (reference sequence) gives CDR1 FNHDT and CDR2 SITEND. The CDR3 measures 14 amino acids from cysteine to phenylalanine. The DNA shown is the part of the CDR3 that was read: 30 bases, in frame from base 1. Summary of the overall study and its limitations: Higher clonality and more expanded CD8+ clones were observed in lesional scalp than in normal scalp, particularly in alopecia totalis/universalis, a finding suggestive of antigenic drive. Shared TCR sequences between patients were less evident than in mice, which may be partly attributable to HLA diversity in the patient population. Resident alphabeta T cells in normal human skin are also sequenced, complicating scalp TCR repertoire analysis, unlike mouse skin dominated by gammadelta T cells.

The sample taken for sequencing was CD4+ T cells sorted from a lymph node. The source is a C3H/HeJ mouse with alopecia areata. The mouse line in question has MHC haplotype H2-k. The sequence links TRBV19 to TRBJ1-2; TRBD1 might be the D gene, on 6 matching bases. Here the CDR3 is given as CASSIGGPNSDYTF. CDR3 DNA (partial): TGTGCCAGCAGTATTGGGGGGCCAAACTCC.